The present T cell receptor (beta chain) was sequenced within a study of T cell changes during pregnancy in multiple sclerosis. Per germline, CDR1 MNHNS and CDR2 SASEGT. Trimming removed 4 bases from V and 5 bases from J, with 11 bases in between. The CDR3 consists of 13 residues. TCRdb keeps only in-frame clones here, not all; method: immunoSEQ multiplex PCR. The sample gives 70,000 to 90,000 clones, approximately 92% of which show up once; less than 0.85% is in the top ten. The chain is built from TRBV6-1 and TRBJ2-5, with D perhaps TRBD1 (7 bases). The sequenced sample was peripheral blood, obtained in the second trimester of pregnancy. The sequence was collected from a female donor in good health, enrolled as a control in a pregnancy study. DNA of the CDR3: TGTGCCAGCAGTGGGAGGGGGCTGGAGACCCAGTACTTC. Encoded protein: CASSGRGLETQYF.